The next 31 T cell receptor beta chains were all read from a single sample in a study of cytomegalovirus exposure and HLA in healthy donors. PCR involved 60 Vbeta and 13 Jbeta primers. Sequenced by immunoSEQ multiplex PCR; TCRdb stores in-frame clones only, minus some. The sample lists some 250,000 clones, 75% to 85% occurring once. Sequences were obtained from PBMCs. These receptors were obtained from a woman aged 55-75 years in good health and CMV-seropositive.

The chain combines TRBV10-3 with TRBJ1-1, with D unresolved. This CDR3 spans 13 amino acids. The germline V gene encodes CDR1 ENHRY and CDR2 SYGVKD. Trimming left V 6 bases short and J 2 bases short, with 10 bases between. The CDR3 region has the DNA TGTGCCATCAGAGCCGCAGGTAACACTGAAGCTTTCTTT. Translating it yields CAIRAAGNTEAFF.

The V and J genes are TRBV9 and TRBJ2-3; D is perhaps TRBD1 (6 bases). V lost 4 bases to trimming and J lost 0 bases, with 15 bases between them. The CDR3 sequence is 16 residues long. The germline V gene encodes CDR1 SGDLS and CDR2 YYNGEE. CDR3 nucleotide sequence: TGTGCCAGCAGCCCCCGACAGGTCCGTAGCACAGATACGCAGTATTTT. As protein: CASSPRQVRSTDTQYF.

This clone was seen once. This rearrangement joins TRBV9 to TRBJ2-2; D uncertain. The CDR3 is made up of 14 amino acids. The germline V and J ends were trimmed by 0 bases and 8 bases, with 11 bases remaining between them. Germline-derived CDR1 and CDR2 are SGDLS and YYNGEE. CDR3 nucleotides: TGTGCCAGCAGCGTAGTTGGTAGTTCTGGGGAGCTGTTTTTT. Translation gives CASSVVGSSGELFF.

V usage is TRBV6-5 and J usage is TRBJ2-1; maybe TRBD2 (6 bases). The CDR3 consists of 14 residues. CDR1 is MNHEY and CDR2 is SVGAGI in the germline V gene. V lost 7 bases and J 8 bases, leaving 18 bases between the germline ends. Here the CDR3 DNA reads TGTGCCAGCACCCCCCTCCGCGGGAAGCATGAGCAGTTCTTC. As protein: CASTPLRGKHEQFF.

This chain links TRBV7-2 with TRBJ1-5; 8 bases are shared with TRBD1. J was trimmed by 3 bases and V by 4 bases; bases with no gene match: 11. There are 17 residues in the CDR3. Germline values: CDR1 SGHTA, CDR2 FQGNSA. The CDR3 DNA reads as TGTGCCAGCAGCTCCGAGCTACAGGGGGAAATCAATCAGCCCCAGCATTTT. This encodes CASSSELQGEINQPQHF.

The chain uses TRBV9 and TRBJ2-3, with 7 bases that match TRBD2. The CDR3 covers 17 residues. CDR1 is SGDLS, CDR2 YYNGEE, per germline. V was pared by 3 bases and J by 2 bases, with 12 bases of the junction left unmatched. This chain's CDR3 is CASSADTTSEYTDTQYF. The CDR3, as DNA: TGTGCCAGCAGCGCCGACACTACTAGCGAGTACACAGATACGCAGTATTTT.

This clone came up a few times. This sequence joins TRBV4-2 and TRBJ1-2; maybe TRBD1 (5 bases). Germline values: CDR1 LGHNA, CDR2 YNFKEQ. V was cut by 5 bases and J by 6 bases, with 16 bases left in between. CDR3 length equals 14 residues. The DNA for the CDR3 is TGTGCCAGCAGCTTTCAAACGGGAGGGGATGGCTACACCTTC. Translating it yields CASSFQTGGDGYTF.

This clone was found a few times. J is TRBJ2-1 and V is TRBV10-3, with 14 nucleotides matching TRBD2. This CDR3 has 14 residues. Looked up from germline, CDR1 is ENHRY and CDR2 is SYGVKD. V gave up 9 bases and J gave up 9 bases; unmatched junction bases: 7. Written as DNA, the CDR3 is TGTGCCATTTCGACTAGCGGGAGGGCCGGTGAGCAGTTCTTC. Its translation is CAISTSGRAGEQFF.

This clone has only one observation. This rearrangement joins TRBV19 to TRBJ2-3, with 13 nucleotides matching TRBD2. Trimming at V came to 2 bases and at J to 3 bases, leaving 8 bases not matched to a gene. The CDR3 is made up of 18 amino acids. Germline V gene data show CDR1 as LNHDA and CDR2 as SQIVND (reference sequence). The CDR3 coding sequence is TGTGCCAGTAGTATATCCCGCGTGGGACTAGCGGGGACAGATACGCAGTATTTT. It is translated as CASSISRVGLAGTDTQYF.

The chain is built from TRBV6-1 and TRBJ2-7, with D perhaps matching TRBD2 (7 bases). The germline V gene encodes CDR1 MNHNS and CDR2 SASEGT. V gave up 6 bases and J gave up 4 bases, with 16 bases separating them. CDR3 length: 14 amino acids. The CDR3, as DNA: TGTGCCAGCAGGGCCAGGGAGGGGGAGTACGAGCAGTACTTC. Residues: CASRAREGEYEQYF.

CDR3 in amino acids: CASTPRGQQETQYF. Here the CDR3 DNA reads TGTGCCAGCACCCCACGAGGACAGCAAGAGACCCAGTACTTC. V usage is TRBV25-1 and J usage is TRBJ2-5, with D perhaps TRBD1 (6 bases). Per germline, CDR1 MGHDK and CDR2 SYGVNS. The germline V and J ends were trimmed by 7 bases and 2 bases, with 14 bases remaining between them. This CDR3 contains 14 residues.

This clone was detected only a few times. The chain recombines TRBV2 with TRBJ2-7, with TRBD2 matching over 9 bases. The J segment lost 0 bases and the V segment lost 4 bases, leaving 4 bases of the junction unmatched. Germline V gives CDR1 SNHLY, CDR2 FYNNEI. The CDR3 covers 15 residues. The CDR3 region is CASSGLADNSYEQYF. The DNA for the CDR3 is TGTGCCAGCAGTGGACTAGCGGACAACTCCTACGAGCAGTACTTC.

The chain couples TRBV2 to TRBJ2-2, with 10 positions matching TRBD2. Germline values: CDR1 SNHLY, CDR2 FYNNEI. V was pared by 7 bases and J by 5 bases, with 10 bases of the junction left unmatched. The CDR3 runs 16 residues. CDR3 nucleotide sequence: TGTGCCAGCATATTACTAGCGGGAAGGGGTACCGGGGAGCTGTTTTTT. The encoded protein is CASILLAGRGTGELFF.

The genes are TRBV27 and TRBJ1-2; D remains unclear. Trimming took off 0 bases at V and 6 bases at J, with 11 bases between the two ends. Germline lookup yields CDR1 MNHEY and CDR2 SMNVEV (reference sequence). This CDR3 spans 14 amino acids. The CDR3 is CASSLSGSTDGYTF. CDR3 sequence (DNA): TGTGCCAGCAGTTTATCTGGCAGTACAGATGGCTACACCTTC.

This chain links TRBV19 with TRBJ1-5; 9 nucleotides align to TRBD1. The CDR3 length is 14 residues. V lost 5 bases to trimming and J lost 6 bases; unmatched junction nucleotides: 5. Per germline, CDR1 LNHDA and CDR2 SQIVND (reference sequence). This CDR3 is CASSLTGGSQPQHF. CDR3 bases: TGTGCCAGTAGTCTGACAGGGGGGAGTCAGCCCCAGCATTTT.

This chain links TRBV9 with TRBJ2-1; tentative D call: TRBD2 (5 bases). There are 19 residues in the CDR3. V lost 0 bases to trimming and J lost 5 bases, with 24 bases between them. Germline CDR1 is SGDLS and CDR2 is YYNGEE. In DNA form, the CDR3 reads TGTGCCAGCAGCGTAGAAGGTTCCGGCATGGGTCTGAGGGACAATGAGCAGTTCTTC. This codes for CASSVEGSGMGLRDNEQFF.

The gene calls are TRBV27 and TRBJ1-5; D might be TRBD1 (6 bases). The V end lost 5 bases, the J end lost 5 bases, and 13 bases lay between the germline ends. CDR3 length equals 14 residues. Germline values: CDR1 MNHEY, CDR2 SMNVEV (reference sequence). This CDR3 reads CASSPSRGYQPQHF. In nucleotides, the CDR3 is TGTGCCAGCAGTCCCAGCAGGGGCTATCAGCCCCAGCATTTT.

V and J are TRBV6-6 and TRBJ2-7; 9 bases match TRBD1. The CDR3 length is 14 residues. The germline gives CDR1 MNHNY, CDR2 SVGAGI (reference sequence). V shed 8 bases and J 1 base; nucleotides not matched to a gene: 6. This CDR3 reads CASGGQGGSYEQYF. The CDR3 bases are TGTGCCAGCGGGGGACAGGGAGGGTCCTACGAGCAGTACTTC.

The rearrangement links TRBV6-1 to TRBJ1-4; D unclear. The CDR3 totals 16 residues. Germline V gene lookup returns CDR1 MNHNS and CDR2 SASEGT. Trimming removed 2 bases at V and 4 bases at J, with 14 bases between. The CDR3 region is CASSEFRGSSNEKLFF. DNA of the CDR3: TGTGCCAGCAGTGAATTTAGAGGTTCAAGTAATGAAAAACTGTTTTTT.

The gene calls are TRBV2 and TRBJ2-5; D may be TRBD1 (6 bases). In germline, CDR1 is SNHLY, CDR2 FYNNEI. CDR3 length: 14 residues. Trimming left V 6 bases short and J 0 bases short, with 11 bases between. DNA for the CDR3: TGTGCCAGCAGGGCAGGGGCCAACCAAGAGACCCAGTACTTC. It encodes CASRAGANQETQYF.

The chain is built from TRBV25-1 and TRBJ1-2; D might be TRBD1 (6 bases). CDR1 is MGHDK and CDR2 is SYGVNS in the germline V gene. The V and J ends lost 5 bases and 0 bases respectively, with 10 bases between them. This CDR3 has 14 residues. The CDR3 sequence: CASSKGEANYGYTF. The CDR3 coding sequence is TGTGCCAGCAGTAAGGGGGAAGCTAACTATGGCTACACCTTC.

The rearrangement joins TRBV30 to TRBJ2-4; TRBD2 is a possible D gene (6 bases). Trimming removed 1 base at V and 0 bases at J, with 22 bases between. The CDR3 contains 19 residues. The germline V gene has CDR1 GTSNPN and CDR2 SVGIG (reference sequence). The CDR3 region is CAWSGLGYGSDLAKNIQYF. CDR3 sequence (DNA): TGTGCCTGGAGTGGTCTTGGCTACGGGAGCGATCTAGCCAAAAACATTCAGTACTTC.

The rearrangement uses TRBV28 and TRBJ1-2, with D possibly TRBD1 on 5 matching bases. The ends were cut back, 5 bases at V and 1 base at J, with 11 bases in the middle. CDR3 length equals 14 residues. Germline lookup yields CDR1 MDHEN and CDR2 SYDVKM. The CDR3 sequence is CASSLGGNNYGYTF. The CDR3 nucleotides read TGTGCCAGCAGTCTGGGGGGGAATAACTATGGCTACACCTTC.

The chain couples TRBV2 to TRBJ2-3; D is ambiguous. The germline V and J ends were trimmed by 6 bases and 2 bases, with 24 bases remaining between them. The CDR3 loop spans 18 amino acids. CDR1 and CDR2 (germline): SNHLY, FYNNEI. CDR3 protein: CASRYQDGQHSYTDTQYF. The CDR3 DNA reads TGTGCCAGCAGATACCAGGATGGTCAGCACTCCTACACAGATACGCAGTATTTT.

This clone has a handful of counts. The chain has TRBV5-1 and TRBJ2-2; D unresolved. The germline V and J ends were trimmed by 0 bases and 6 bases, with 6 bases remaining between them. In germline, CDR1 is SGHRS, CDR2 YFSETQ. The CDR3 has 13 amino acids. CDR3 protein: CASSLEQSGELFF. CDR3 nucleotide sequence: TGCGCCAGCAGCTTGGAACAGTCCGGGGAGCTGTTTTTT.

This clone has just one count. The genes are TRBV27 and TRBJ1-1; 10 positions agree with TRBD1. Germline lookup yields CDR1 MNHEY and CDR2 SMNVEV (reference sequence). The CDR3 has 18 amino acids. The ends lost 4 bases at V and 3 bases at J; junction bases unmatched: 14. The CDR3 sequence: CASSSNVYLGTGDTEAFF. The CDR3 DNA reads TGTGCCAGCAGTTCCAACGTATACCTAGGGACAGGGGACACTGAAGCTTTCTTT.

The chain couples TRBV27 to TRBJ1-1, with 8 bases lining up with TRBD1. The CDR3 consists of 10 residues. V dropped 8 bases and J dropped 11; count of bases not matched to a gene: 4. CDR1 MNHEY and CDR2 SMNVEV come from the germline V gene (reference sequence). Written as DNA, the CDR3 is TGTGCCAGCGGCGACAGGGGCGCTTTCTTT. Its translation is CASGDRGAFF.

The V call is TRBV21-1, the J call TRBJ2-1; TRBD2 reflects the table's D call only, with no check against the DNA. TRBV21-1 has pseudogene status. The CDR3 is 18 amino acids. CDR3 amino acids: CARNPGDYPSSSYNEQFF. The CDR3 DNA follows: TGTGCCAGAAATCCAGGGGACTACCCGTCAAGCTCCTACAATGAGCAGTTCTTC.

The rearrangement joins TRBV4-1 to TRBJ2-3, with 7 bases identical to TRBD2. CDR3 length equals 15 residues. Germline CDR1 and CDR2: MGHRA and YSYEKL. Trimming took 1 base from V and 0 from J; bases not matched to a gene: 1. Written as DNA, the CDR3 is TGCGCCAGCAGCCAAGCGGGAGGCAGCACAGATACGCAGTATTTT. This codes for CASSQAGGSTDTQYF.

As DNA, the CDR3 is TGCAGCGTCATCACCCGGGAGCGGGACAAGGAGTACGAGCAGTACTTC. Its protein product is CSVITRERDKEYEQYF. The V call is TRBV29-1, the J call TRBJ2-7, with D possibly matching TRBD2 (7 bases). The CDR3 is 16 amino acids. The V end was cut by 6 bases, the J end by 4 bases, with 25 bases between. Germline V gene data show CDR1 as SQVTM and CDR2 as ANQGSEA.

The genes are TRBV29-1 and TRBJ2-1; D might be TRBD2 (5 bases). CDR3 length: 13 amino acids. V shed 4 bases and J shed 8 bases, with 15 bases lying between them. Germline-derived CDR1 and CDR2 are SQVTM and ANQGSEA. The CDR3 DNA reads TGCAGCGTTGGCTATTCCCTAGCCGATGAGCAGTTCTTC. As protein: CSVGYSLADEQFF.